The present T cell receptor beta chain was sequenced within a study of CXCR3-negative and CXCR3-positive naive CD8 T cells. Germline CDR1 reads MNHEY; CDR2 reads SVGAGI. The CDR3 is made up of 14 amino acids. As for this clonotype: Its antigen remains unknown.

TRB cDNA libraries were made by UMI-labeled 5' RACE. TCRdb re-called the 5' RACE reads, yielding one record per CDR3 amino acid sequence without DNA. This specimen shows about 110,000 distinct CDR3 sequences; the ten leading clones hold 0.35% to 0.4%. Study-wide findings and caveats: In CXCR3-positive naive cells, the TRB CDR3s were more hydrophobic than in CXCR3-negative naive cells.

The chain combines TRBV6-5 with TRBJ1-2; the D call from TCRdb, TRBD1, cannot be confirmed without DNA. Sequenced: naive CXCR3+ CD8+ T cells from blood. Specified subset: CD45RO-CCR7+CD27+CD95- naive CD8+ T cells expressing CXCR3 (TNR3+). The source of this sequence is a human donor in good health. Some clones in this sample may be carry-over from other donors' samples. CDR3 loop: CASSYQGHHYGYTF.